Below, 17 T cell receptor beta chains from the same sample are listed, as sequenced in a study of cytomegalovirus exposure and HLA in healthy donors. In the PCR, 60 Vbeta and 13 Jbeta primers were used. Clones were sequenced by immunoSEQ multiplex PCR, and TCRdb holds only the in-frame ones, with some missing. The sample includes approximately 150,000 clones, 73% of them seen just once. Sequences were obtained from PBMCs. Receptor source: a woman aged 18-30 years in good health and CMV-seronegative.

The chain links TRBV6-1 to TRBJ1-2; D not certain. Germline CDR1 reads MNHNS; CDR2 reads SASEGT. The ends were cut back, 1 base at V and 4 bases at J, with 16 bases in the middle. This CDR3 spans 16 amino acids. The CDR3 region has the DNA TGTGCCAGCAGTGAAGTCGACTTTCGGTTCGGCTATGGCTACACCTTC. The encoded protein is CASSEVDFRFGYGYTF.

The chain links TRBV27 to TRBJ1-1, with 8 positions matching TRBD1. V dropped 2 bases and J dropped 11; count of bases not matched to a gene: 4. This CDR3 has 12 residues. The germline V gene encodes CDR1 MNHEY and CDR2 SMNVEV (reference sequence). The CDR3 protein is CASSLGTGDAFF. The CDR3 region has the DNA TGTGCCAGCAGTTTAGGGACAGGAGATGCTTTCTTT.

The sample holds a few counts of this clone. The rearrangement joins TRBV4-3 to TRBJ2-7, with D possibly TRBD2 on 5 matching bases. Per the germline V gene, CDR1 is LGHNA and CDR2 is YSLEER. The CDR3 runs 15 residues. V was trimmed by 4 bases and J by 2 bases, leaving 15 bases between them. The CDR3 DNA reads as TGCGCCAGCAGCCGGACTCTTGAGACTACCTACGAGCAGTACGTC. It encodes CASSRTLETTYEQYV.

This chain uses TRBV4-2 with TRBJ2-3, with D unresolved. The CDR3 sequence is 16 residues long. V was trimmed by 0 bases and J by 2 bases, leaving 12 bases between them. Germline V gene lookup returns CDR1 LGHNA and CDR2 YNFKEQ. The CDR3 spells CASSQENRPLTDTQYF. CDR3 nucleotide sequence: TGTGCCAGCAGCCAAGAGAACAGACCCCTCACAGATACGCAGTATTTT.

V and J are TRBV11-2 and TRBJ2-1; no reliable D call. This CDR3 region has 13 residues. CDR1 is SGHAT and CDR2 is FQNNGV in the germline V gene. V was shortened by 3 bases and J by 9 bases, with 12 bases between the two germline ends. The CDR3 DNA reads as TGTGCCAGCAGCTTTTCCCGAAGGAGTGAGCAGTTCTTC. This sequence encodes CASSFSRRSEQFF.

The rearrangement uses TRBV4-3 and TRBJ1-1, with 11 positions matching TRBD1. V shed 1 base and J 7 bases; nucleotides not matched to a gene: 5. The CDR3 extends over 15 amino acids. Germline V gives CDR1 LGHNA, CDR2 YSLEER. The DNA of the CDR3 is TGCGCCAGCAGCCAAGGGACAGGGGGCTATGGTGAAGCTTTCTTT. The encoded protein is CASSQGTGGYGEAFF.

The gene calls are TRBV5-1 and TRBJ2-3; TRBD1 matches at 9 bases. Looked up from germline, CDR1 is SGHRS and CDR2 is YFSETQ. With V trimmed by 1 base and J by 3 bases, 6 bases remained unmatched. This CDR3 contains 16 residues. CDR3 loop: CASSLSGTGRTDTQYF. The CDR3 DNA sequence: TGCGCCAGCAGCTTGTCGGGGACAGGGAGAACAGATACGCAGTATTTT.

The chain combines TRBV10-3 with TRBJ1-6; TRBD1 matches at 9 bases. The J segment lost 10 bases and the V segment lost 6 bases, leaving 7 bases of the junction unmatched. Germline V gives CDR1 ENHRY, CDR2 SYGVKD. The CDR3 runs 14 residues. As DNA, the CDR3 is TGTGCCATCAGCCTTTCGGACAGGGGATCACCCCTCCACTTT. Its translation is CAISLSDRGSPLHF.

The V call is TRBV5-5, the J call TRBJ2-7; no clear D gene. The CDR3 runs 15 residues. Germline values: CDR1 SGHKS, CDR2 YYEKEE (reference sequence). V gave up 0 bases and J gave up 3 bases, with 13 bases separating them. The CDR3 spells CASSLDVVTYYEQYV. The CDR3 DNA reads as TGTGCCAGCAGCTTGGACGTCGTCACCTACTACGAGCAGTACGTC.

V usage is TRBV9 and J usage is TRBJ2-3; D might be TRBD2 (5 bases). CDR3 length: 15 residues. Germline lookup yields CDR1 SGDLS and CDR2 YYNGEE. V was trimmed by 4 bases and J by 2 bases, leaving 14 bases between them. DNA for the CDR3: TGTGCCAGCAGCACTAGTGGGGAGAACACAGATACGCAGTATTTT. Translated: CASSTSGENTDTQYF.

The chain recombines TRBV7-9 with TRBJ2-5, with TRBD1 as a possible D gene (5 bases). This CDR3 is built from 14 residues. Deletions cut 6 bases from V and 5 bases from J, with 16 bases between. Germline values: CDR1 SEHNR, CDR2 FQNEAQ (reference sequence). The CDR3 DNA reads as TGTGCCAGCAGTACCCGACAGCCGGTGGAGACCCAGTACTTC. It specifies CASSTRQPVETQYF.

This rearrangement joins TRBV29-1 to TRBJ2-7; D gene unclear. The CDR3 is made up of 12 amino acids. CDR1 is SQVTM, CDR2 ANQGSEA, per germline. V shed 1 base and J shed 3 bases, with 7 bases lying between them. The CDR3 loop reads CSVEGSGYEQYF. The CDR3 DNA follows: TGCAGCGTTGAAGGGTCAGGCTACGAGCAGTACTTC.

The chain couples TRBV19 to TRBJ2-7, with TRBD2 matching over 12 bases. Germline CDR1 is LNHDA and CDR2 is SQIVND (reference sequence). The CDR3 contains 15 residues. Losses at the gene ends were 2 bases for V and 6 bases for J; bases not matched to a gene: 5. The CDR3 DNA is TGTGCCAGTAGTATAAGCTGGACTAGCGGGGTCGAGCAGTACTTC. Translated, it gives CASSISWTSGVEQYF.

The CDR3 region is CASTGLVHYGYTF. The CDR3 nucleotides read TGTGCCAGCACAGGCCTGGTGCACTATGGCTACACCTTC. The chain employs TRBV2 and TRBJ1-2; D is ambiguous. Deletions cut 7 bases from V and 3 bases from J, with 12 bases between. This CDR3 comprises 13 residues. The germline gives CDR1 SNHLY, CDR2 FYNNEI.

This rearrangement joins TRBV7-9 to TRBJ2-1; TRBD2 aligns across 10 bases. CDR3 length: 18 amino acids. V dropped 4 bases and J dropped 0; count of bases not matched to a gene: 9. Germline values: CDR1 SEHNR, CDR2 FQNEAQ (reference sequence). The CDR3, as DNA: TGTGCCAGCAGCTCCCAAGGGGTAGCGGGGGGCTCCTACAATGAGCAGTTCTTC. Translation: CASSSQGVAGGSYNEQFF.

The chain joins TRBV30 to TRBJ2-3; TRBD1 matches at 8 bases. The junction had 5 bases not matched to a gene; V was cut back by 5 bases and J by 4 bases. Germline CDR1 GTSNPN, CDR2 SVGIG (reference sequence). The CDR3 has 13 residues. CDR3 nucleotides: TGTGCCTGGGCCGTACAGGGGGCAGATACGCAGTATTTT. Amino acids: CAWAVQGADTQYF.

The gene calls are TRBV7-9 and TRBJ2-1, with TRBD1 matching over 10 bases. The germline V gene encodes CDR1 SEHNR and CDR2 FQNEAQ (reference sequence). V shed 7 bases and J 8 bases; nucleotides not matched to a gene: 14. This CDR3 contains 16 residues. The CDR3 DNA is TGTGCCAGCACCTTTACCCGACAGGGGGCGAAAGATGAGCAGTTCTTC. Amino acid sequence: CASTFTRQGAKDEQFF. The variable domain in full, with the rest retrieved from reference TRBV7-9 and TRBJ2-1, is DTGVSQNPRHKITKRGQNVTFRCDPISEHNRLYWYRQTLGQGPEFLTYFQNEAQLEKSRLLSDRFSAERPKGSFSTLEIQRTEQGDSAMYLCASTFTRQGAKDEQFFGPGTRLTVL.